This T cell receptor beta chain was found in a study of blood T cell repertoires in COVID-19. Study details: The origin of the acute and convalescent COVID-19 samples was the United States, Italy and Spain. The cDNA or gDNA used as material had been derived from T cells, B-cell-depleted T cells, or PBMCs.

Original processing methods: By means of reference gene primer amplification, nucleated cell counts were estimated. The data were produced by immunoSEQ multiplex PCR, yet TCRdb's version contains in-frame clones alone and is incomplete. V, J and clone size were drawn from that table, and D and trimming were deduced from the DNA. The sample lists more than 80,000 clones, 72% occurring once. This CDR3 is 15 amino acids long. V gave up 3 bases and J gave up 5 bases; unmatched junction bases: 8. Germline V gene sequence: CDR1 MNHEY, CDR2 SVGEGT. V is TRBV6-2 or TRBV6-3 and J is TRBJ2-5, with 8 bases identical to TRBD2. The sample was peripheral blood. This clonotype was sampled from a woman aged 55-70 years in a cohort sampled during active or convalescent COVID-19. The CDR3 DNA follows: TGTGCCAGCAGTTATTCGGGGGGGACTTCGGAGACCCAGTACTTC. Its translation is CASSYSGGTSETQYF.